This TCR beta chain was identified during a study of T cells after yellow fever vaccination. Each CDR3 protein is one row after TCRdb ran MiXCR on the 5' RACE reads. The table lists hundreds of thousands of distinct CDR3 sequences, more than 8.5% of them singletons. The sequences come from PBMCs, collected on the day of the first yellow fever vaccination. The clonotype was recovered from a man younger than 35 who received the YFV17D yellow fever vaccine.

In DNA, the CDR3 is TGTGCCAGCTCACCCCGACACGGCGTGAATTACAATGAGCAGTTCTTC. It translates to CASSPRHGVNYNEQFF. The chain links TRBV18 to TRBJ2-1, with D uncertain. Trimming took off 3 bases at V and 4 bases at J, with 16 bases between the two ends. This CDR3 contains 16 residues. Germline V gene data show CDR1 as KGHSH and CDR2 as LQKENI.